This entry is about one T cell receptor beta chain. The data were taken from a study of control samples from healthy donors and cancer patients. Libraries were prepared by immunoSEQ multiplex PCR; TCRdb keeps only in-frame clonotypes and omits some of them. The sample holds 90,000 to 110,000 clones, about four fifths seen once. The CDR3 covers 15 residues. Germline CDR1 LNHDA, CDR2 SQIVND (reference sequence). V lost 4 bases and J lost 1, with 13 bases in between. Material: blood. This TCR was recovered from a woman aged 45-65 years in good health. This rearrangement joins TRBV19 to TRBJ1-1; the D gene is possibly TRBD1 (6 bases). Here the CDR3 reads CASSTSGTQNTEAFF. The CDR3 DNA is TGTGCCAGTAGTACATCCGGGACACAGAACACTGAAGCTTTCTTT.